These T cell receptor beta chains were read from a single sample in a study of blood T cell repertoires in COVID-19. Method: immunoSEQ multiplex PCR; TCRdb's copy keeps in-frame clones and lacks some. The table shows 85,000 to 110,000 clones, with over 85% occurring only once. Sequenced input: peripheral blood. The source of these receptors is a woman of 80 years or more in a cohort sampled during active COVID-19. Both conserved end residues are trimmed from each CDR3.

J gene,V gene,CDR3 protein
TRBJ1-2,TRBV12-3/TRBV12-4,ASSLAGVGGYT
TRBJ1-3,TRBV2,ASSPSSGAGNTIY
TRBJ2-5,TRBV3-1/TRBV3-2,ASSQDSPGLAGGAGAQY
TRBJ1-1,TRBV12-2,ASRLDGSLATEAF
TRBJ1-2,TRBV5-4,ASTFAEGGGYT
TRBJ1-1,TRBV7-2,ASSLAGVDMNNWAF
TRBJ2-1,TRBV27,ASSFYGLAGFNEQF
TRBJ2-2,TRBV6-6,ASSPTGLAANTGELF
TRBJ1-2,TRBV5-1,ASSLEGTGRRSEDYT
TRBJ1-5,TRBV11-3,ASSRPYRLNQPQH
TRBJ1-5,TRBV7-8,ASSLARQASNQPQH
TRBJ2-4,TRBV5-1,ASSLDGVTNIQY
TRBJ2-2,TRBV4-1,ASSPAGTSGSGELF
TRBJ2-7,TRBV11-2,ASGRGPYEQY
TRBJ1-5,TRBV3-1/TRBV3-2,ASSGRDSGGAGQPQH
TRBJ1-6,TRBV2,ASSLQRDGSPLH
TRBJ2-1,TRBV5-4,ASSLMGGAVAGHEQF
TRBJ1-1,TRBV7-3,ASSLSPGTVHTEAF
TRBJ2-2,TRBV2,ASRSAGSTGELF
TRBJ1-1,TRBV28,ASSFRRGRGTEAF
TRBJ2-2,TRBV28,ASLQDRYTGELF
TRBJ1-1,TRBV5-1,ASSLQGIVDTEAF
TRBJ2-1,TRBV5-1,ASSLHRDFTVGNEQF